The T cell receptor beta chain under discussion was sequenced for a study of blood T cell repertoires in COVID-19. Study as a whole: COVID-19 samples, acute and convalescent, were from the United States, Italy and Spain. T cells, B-cell-depleted T cells, or PBMCs supplied cDNA or gDNA.

Authors' methods: Reference gene primer amplification yielded estimated nucleated cell counts. Assay used: immunoSEQ multiplex PCR; TCRdb lists only in-frame clones, some missing. For V, J and clone size, that table is used; D and trimming come from the DNA. This sample carries about 210,000 clones, roughly nine tenths of them seen once, and the ten largest clones take approximately 0.69%. This clone is a singleton in its sample. The CDR3 consists of 16 residues. Germline-derived CDR1 and CDR2 are SGHVS and FNYEAQ. After removal of 0 bases from V and 2 bases from J, the junction contained 3 bases not matched to a gene.

This TCR derives from a man aged 35 to 55 with acute or convalescent COVID-19. The genes are TRBV7-6 and TRBJ2-1, with 8 positions matching TRBD1. Specimen: peripheral blood. The CDR3 protein is CASSLAADRAYNEQFF. The CDR3 DNA reads as TGTGCCAGCAGCTTAGCCGCGGACAGGGCCTACAATGAGCAGTTCTTC.